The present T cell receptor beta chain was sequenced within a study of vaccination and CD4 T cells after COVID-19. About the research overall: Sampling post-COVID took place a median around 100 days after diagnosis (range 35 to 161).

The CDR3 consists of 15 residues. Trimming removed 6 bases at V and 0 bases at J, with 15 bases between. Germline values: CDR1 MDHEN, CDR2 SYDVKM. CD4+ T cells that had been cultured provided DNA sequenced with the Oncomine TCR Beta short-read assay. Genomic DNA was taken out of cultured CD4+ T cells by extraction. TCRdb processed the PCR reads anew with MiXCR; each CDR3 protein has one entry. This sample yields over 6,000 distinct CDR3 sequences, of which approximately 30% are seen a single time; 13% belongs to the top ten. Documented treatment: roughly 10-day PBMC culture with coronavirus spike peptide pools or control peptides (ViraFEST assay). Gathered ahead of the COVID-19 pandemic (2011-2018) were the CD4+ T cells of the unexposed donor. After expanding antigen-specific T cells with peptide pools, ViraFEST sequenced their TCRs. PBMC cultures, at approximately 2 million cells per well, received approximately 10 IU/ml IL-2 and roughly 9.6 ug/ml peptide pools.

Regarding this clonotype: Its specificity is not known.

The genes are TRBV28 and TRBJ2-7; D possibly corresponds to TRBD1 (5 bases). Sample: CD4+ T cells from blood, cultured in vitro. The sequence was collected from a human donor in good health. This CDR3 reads CASRLRTLVSYEQYF. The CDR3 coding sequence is TGTGCCAGCAGACTGAGGACACTTGTCTCCTACGAGCAGTACTTC. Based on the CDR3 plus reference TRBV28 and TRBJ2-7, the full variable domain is DVKVTQSSRYLVKRTGEKVFLECVQDMDHENMFWYRQDPGLGLRLIYFSYDVKMKEKGDIPEGYSVSREKKERFSLILESASTNQTSMYLCASRLRTLVSYEQYFGPGTRLTVT.